The 24 T cell receptor beta chains below come from one sample, sequenced in a study of blood T cell repertoires in COVID-19 (dated by TCRdb to about 2020). Library creation used the immunoSEQ multiplex PCR assay. Drawn from immuneACCESS, this table holds only the in-frame rearrangements with V and J called that TCRdb kept. Clones are partly lost; checked studies trace under half to an unresolved V gene and leave the rest unexplained. Present in this sample are 130,000 or so clones, around 89% of which were seen just once. The biggest ten clones account for less than 2% of the sample. Sequenced input: peripheral blood. These receptor sequences come from a human donor in a cohort sampled during active COVID-19.

A single count supports this clone. The V and J genes are TRBV18 and TRBJ1-2; TRBD1 aligns across 10 bases. The V segment lost 5 bases and the J segment 3 bases; nucleotides outside the gene matches: 3. CDR1 is KGHSH, CDR2 LQKENI, per germline. The CDR3 covers 14 residues. Here the CDR3 reads CASSRQGADYGYTF. CDR3 in DNA: TGTGCCAGCTCAAGACAGGGGGCTGACTATGGCTACACCTTC.

The chain links TRBV7-8 to TRBJ2-1; tentatively, D is TRBD2 (6 bases). The germline V and J ends were trimmed by 1 base and 8 bases, with 12 bases remaining between them. The CDR3 has 14 residues. Germline assignment: CDR1 SGHVS and CDR2 FQNEAQ. This CDR3 is CASSLEEGSDEQFF. CDR3 in DNA: TGTGCCAGCAGCTTAGAGGAGGGTTCAGATGAGCAGTTCTTC.

Here the CDR3 DNA reads TGTGCCAGCAGCCAGGGACTAGCGGGGATCACAGATACGCAGTATTTT. Translated, it gives CASSQGLAGITDTQYF. The chain links TRBV3-1 (or the pseudogene TRBV3-2) to TRBJ2-3, with 13 bases matching TRBD2. Germline V CDR1 and CDR2: LGHDT, YNNKEL (reference sequence). J gave up 2 bases and V 3 bases, and 2 bases lay outside the gene matches. This CDR3 has 16 residues.

This clone was observed a handful of times. The chain couples TRBV4-1 to TRBJ2-7, with D maybe TRBD1 (6 bases). V was cut by 0 bases and J by 2 bases, with 11 bases left in between. Germline CDR1 reads MGHRA; CDR2 reads YSYEKL. The CDR3 spans 15 residues. CDR3 loop: CASSQDQQGAYEQYF. The DNA for the CDR3 is TGCGCCAGCAGCCAAGATCAACAGGGAGCCTACGAGCAGTACTTC.

The chain combines TRBV25-1 with TRBJ2-1; TRBD2 matches 11 bases. Unmatched junction bases numbered 11, after V lost 6 bases and J lost 10 bases. Germline V gene lookup returns CDR1 MGHDK and CDR2 SYGVNS. The CDR3 spans 15 residues. DNA of the CDR3: TGTGCCAGCAGGATAGCGGGAGGGCCCTCGGGGGAGCAGTTCTTC. The encoded protein is CASRIAGGPSGEQFF.

The chain links TRBV7-5 to TRBJ2-1; TRBD1 is taken as the D call from the table, unchecked against the DNA. TRBV7-5 is listed as a pseudogene. The CDR3 consists of 17 residues. CDR3 nucleotide sequence: TGTGCCAGAAGCTTCTTCACAGGGTATTTCTCCTACAATGAGCAGTTCTTC. Protein: CARSFFTGYFSYNEQFF.

The V and J genes are TRBV9 and TRBJ2-1; the D is unclear. This CDR3 has 13 residues. The V gene lost 0 bases and the J gene lost 15 bases, with 16 bases spanning the gap. Per germline, CDR1 SGDLS and CDR2 YYNGEE. CDR3 sequence (DNA): TGTGCCAGCAGCGTAGATGAGGCGGAACGTTCGTTCTTC. This gives the protein CASSVDEAERSFF.

This chain uses TRBV15 with TRBJ1-1, with D uncertain. The length of the CDR3 is 15 residues. The V gene lost 1 base and the J gene lost 0 bases, with 9 bases spanning the gap. Germline loops: CDR1 LNHNV, CDR2 YYDKDF (reference sequence). CDR3 in amino acids: CATSRGSRLNTEAFF. Written as DNA, the CDR3 is TGTGCCACCAGCAGAGGGTCGCGGTTGAACACTGAAGCTTTCTTT.

The rearrangement joins TRBV3-1 (or the pseudogene TRBV3-2) to TRBJ2-1; a possible D gene is TRBD2 (6 bases). The CDR3 is 12 residues long. V was trimmed by 0 bases and J by 13 bases, leaving 10 bases between them. Germline V gene sequence: CDR1 LGHDT, CDR2 YNNKEL (reference sequence). CDR3 amino acids: CASSQEAGLQFF. In DNA, the CDR3 is TGTGCCAGCAGCCAAGAGGCGGGGCTCCAGTTCTTC.

The chain combines TRBV7-2 with TRBJ2-2, with 10 bases identical to TRBD2. The germline V gene encodes CDR1 SGHTA and CDR2 FQGNSA. This CDR3 has 18 amino acids. V shed 5 bases and J 2 bases; nucleotides not matched to a gene: 11. The CDR3 nucleotides are TGTGCCAGCAGCCCACTCCGGCTAGCGGGGGATAACACCGGGGAGCTGTTTTTT. Amino acids: CASSPLRLAGDNTGELFF.

The rearrangement links TRBV11-3 to TRBJ2-1; a possible D gene is TRBD1 (5 bases). V lost 1 base and J lost 3, with 10 bases in between. This CDR3 is built from 15 residues. Germline CDR1 reads SGHNT; CDR2 reads YENEEA. CDR3 loop: CASSLGQTGYNEQFF. The DNA for the CDR3 is TGTGCCAGCAGCTTAGGACAGACTGGCTACAATGAGCAGTTCTTC.

This chain uses TRBV3-1 (or the pseudogene TRBV3-2) with TRBJ2-1; TRBD2 might be the D (5 bases). The CDR3 consists of 12 residues. Trimming removed 3 bases at V and 15 bases at J, with 15 bases between. Germline CDR1 LGHDT, CDR2 YNNKEL (reference sequence). CDR3 protein: CASSHPGGWLFF. CDR3 bases: TGTGCCAGCAGCCACCCCGGAGGTTGGCTGTTCTTC.

This clone appeared a few times. The rearrangement uses TRBV7-8 and TRBJ1-5; a possible D gene is TRBD1 (5 bases). Trimming took off 1 base at V and 5 bases at J, with 9 bases between the two ends. The CDR3 contains 14 residues. Germline-derived CDR1 and CDR2 are SGHVS and FQNEAQ. The CDR3 nucleotides are TGTGCCAGCAGCTTAGGACAGATTGATCAGCCCCAGCATTTT. Amino acids: CASSLGQIDQPQHF. The full variable domain, with the rest looked up from reference TRBV7-8 and TRBJ1-5, is GAGVSQSPRYKVAKRGQDVALRCDPISGHVSLFWYQQALGQGPEFLTYFQNEAQLDKSGLPSDRFFAERPEGSVSTLKIQRTQQEDSAVYLCASSLGQIDQPQHFGDGTRLSIL.

The chain employs TRBV28 and TRBJ2-3; D is possibly TRBD2 (6 bases). The germline V gene encodes CDR1 MDHEN and CDR2 SYDVKM. With 10 bases removed from V and 0 bases from J, the gap between germline ends came to 14 bases. The CDR3 loop spans 14 amino acids. DNA of the CDR3: TGTGCCACCAGGCCCCGGGAGAGCACAGATACGCAGTATTTT. Its protein is CATRPRESTDTQYF.

This clone was counted once. The chain links TRBV6-5 to TRBJ1-1; 8 bases agree with TRBD1. With 0 bases clipped from V and 4 bases from J, the junction kept 4 bases outside the gene matches. Germline V gene sequence: CDR1 MNHEY, CDR2 SVGAGI. The CDR3 spans 15 residues. The CDR3 spells CASSYSGQGFTEAFF. CDR3 DNA sequence: TGTGCCAGCAGTTACTCCGGACAGGGTTTCACTGAAGCTTTCTTT.

The genes are TRBV12-3 or TRBV12-4 and TRBJ1-6, with D maybe TRBD1 (6 bases). Trimming cost V 7 bases and J 5 bases, with 6 bases left between them. The CDR3 totals 12 residues. This CDR3 is CASKGDNSPLHF. The CDR3 nucleotides read TGTGCCAGCAAGGGGGATAATTCACCCCTCCACTTT.

This chain uses TRBV4-1 with TRBJ1-2; no clear D gene. V dropped 5 bases and J dropped 4 bases, with 8 bases sitting between them. The CDR3 sequence is 12 residues long. In germline, CDR1 is MGHRA, CDR2 YSYEKL. This CDR3 is CASSRTGYGYTF. In DNA, the CDR3 is TGCGCCAGCAGCAGAACTGGCTATGGCTACACCTTC.

In DNA form, the CDR3 reads TGTGCCAGCAGCCGTGGGACTTCCTACTACGAGCAGTACTTC. As protein: CASSRGTSYYEQYF. The chain has TRBV7-9 and TRBJ2-7, with D perhaps matching TRBD2 (6 bases). Trimming removed 5 bases from V and 3 bases from J, with 14 bases in between. Germline CDR1 SEHNR, CDR2 FQNEAQ (reference sequence). CDR3 size: 14 residues.

The chain links TRBV29-1 to TRBJ1-1, with D maybe TRBD1 (6 bases). V was clipped by 0 bases and J by 11 bases, with 13 bases between them. This CDR3 is built from 12 residues. CDR1 SQVTM and CDR2 ANQGSEA come from the germline V gene. The CDR3 protein is CSVEEVSGAAFF. CDR3 nucleotides: TGCAGCGTTGAAGAAGTCTCAGGGGCCGCTTTCTTT.

V is TRBV3-1 (or the pseudogene TRBV3-2) and J is TRBJ2-3, with a weak D call TRBD2 (5 bases). The CDR3 runs to 15 residues. Germline V gene sequence: CDR1 LGHDT, CDR2 YNNKEL (reference sequence). V was trimmed by 2 bases and J by 1 base, leaving 10 bases between them. CDR3 DNA sequence: TGTGCCAGCAGCCAACCCGGGATTCGCACAGATACGCAGTATTTT. It encodes CASSQPGIRTDTQYF.

V is TRBV2 and J is TRBJ2-1; TRBD2 agrees at 9 bases. Germline values: CDR1 SNHLY, CDR2 FYNNEI. The CDR3 is 20 residues long. Trimming cost V 4 bases and J 2 bases; bases outside gene matches: 18. CDR3: CASSGDPFGGGAGTYNEQFF. The CDR3 nucleotides are TGTGCCAGCAGTGGGGATCCTTTTGGCGGGGGGGCCGGTACCTACAATGAGCAGTTCTTC.

This clone was seen a handful of times. The chain has TRBV25-1 and TRBJ2-2; D is possibly TRBD1 (5 bases). V lost 4 bases and J lost 0, with 12 bases in between. The CDR3 length is 16 residues. CDR1 is MGHDK, CDR2 SYGVNS, per germline. The CDR3 DNA reads TGTGCCAGCAGTGGACAGCCCCGAACGAACACCGGGGAGCTGTTTTTT. Translated: CASSGQPRTNTGELFF.

This chain links TRBV25-1 with TRBJ1-1; D is perhaps TRBD1 (5 bases). The germline CDR1 and CDR2 sequences are MGHDK and SYGVNS. V was shortened by 2 bases and J by 4 bases, with 11 bases between the two germline ends. The length of the CDR3 is 14 residues. The CDR3 coding sequence is TGTGCCAGCAGTGAACCCGGGGGACTCACTGAAGCTTTCTTT. It translates to CASSEPGGLTEAFF. Full variable domain (missing parts from reference TRBV25-1 and TRBJ1-1): EADIYQTPRYLVIGTGKKITLECSQTMGHDKMYWYQQDPGMELHLIHYSYGVNSTEKGDLSSESTVSRIRTEHFPLTLESARPSHTSQYLCASSEPGGLTEAFFGQGTRLTVV.

V gene TRBV28 combines with J gene TRBJ2-1; 7 bases agree with TRBD2. The germline V gene encodes CDR1 MDHEN and CDR2 SYDVKM. The CDR3 has 16 residues. With 5 bases clipped from V and 0 bases from J, the junction kept 7 bases outside the gene matches. The CDR3 coding sequence is TGTGCCAGCAGTGCCTATAGCGGGTACTCCTACAATGAGCAGTTCTTC. It encodes CASSAYSGYSYNEQFF.